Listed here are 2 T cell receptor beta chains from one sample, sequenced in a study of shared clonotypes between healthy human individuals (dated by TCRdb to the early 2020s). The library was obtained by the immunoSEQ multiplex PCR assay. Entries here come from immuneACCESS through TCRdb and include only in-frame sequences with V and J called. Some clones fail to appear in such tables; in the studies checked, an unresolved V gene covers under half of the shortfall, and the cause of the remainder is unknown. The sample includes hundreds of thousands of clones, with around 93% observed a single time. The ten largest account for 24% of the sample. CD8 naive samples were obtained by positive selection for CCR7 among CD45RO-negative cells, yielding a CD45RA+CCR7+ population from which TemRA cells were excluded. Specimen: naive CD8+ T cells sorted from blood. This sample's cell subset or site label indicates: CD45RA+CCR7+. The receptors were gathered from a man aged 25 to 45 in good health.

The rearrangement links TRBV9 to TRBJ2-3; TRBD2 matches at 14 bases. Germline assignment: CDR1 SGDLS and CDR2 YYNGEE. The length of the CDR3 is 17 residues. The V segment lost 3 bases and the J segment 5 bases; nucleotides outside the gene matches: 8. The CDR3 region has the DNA TGTGCCAGCAGCGCCAGTGGGACTAGCGGGAGTCTAGATACGCAGTATTTT. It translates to CASSASGTSGSLDTQYF.

The DNA for the CDR3 is TGTGCCAGCAGCCTCCACCTCTACAGGGCTCCCAACACCGGGGAGCTGTTTTTT. Translated, it gives CASSLHLYRAPNTGELFF. This sequence joins TRBV7-3 and TRBJ2-2; possible D gene TRBD1, 6 bases. The CDR3 extends over 18 amino acids. Trimming removed 5 bases at V and 2 bases at J, with 21 bases between. Germline V gives CDR1 SGHTA, CDR2 FQGTGA.